This T cell receptor beta chain is from a study of blood T cell repertoires in COVID-19. About the research overall: Collection of acute and convalescent COVID-19 samples took place in the United States, Italy and Spain. PBMCs, B-cell-depleted T cells, or T cells were the source of the cDNA or gDNA that made up the material.

V lost 0 bases and J lost 6, with 15 bases in between. The CDR3 has 16 residues. Germline CDR1 reads SGHNT; CDR2 reads YENEEA. Generated by immunoSEQ multiplex PCR, the TCRdb table keeps only in-frame clones and is missing some. The table shows 90,000 to 150,000 clones, with 70% to 85% occurring only once. The V gene is TRBV11-3, the J gene TRBJ2-1; D may be TRBD2 (6 bases). This receptor was identified in a man aged 45 to 65 with acute or convalescent COVID-19. The material sequenced was peripheral blood. This chain's CDR3 is CASSLDGGYSGNEQFF. In DNA, the CDR3 is TGTGCCAGCAGCTTAGACGGGGGTTATTCTGGCAATGAGCAGTTCTTC.